The TCR beta chain described here comes from a study of cytomegalovirus exposure and HLA in healthy donors. Looking at the study overall: Membership in the Caucasian-associated ancestry cluster was found for around 85% of about 430 genotyped donors. Study-level points and caveats: A later analysis found most CMV-associated TCR beta chains apparently HLA-restricted. The authors enumerated 164 TCR beta chains as linked to cytomegalovirus.

The PCR ran on 60 Vbeta and 13 Jbeta primers. Profiling relied on immunoSEQ multiplex PCR, and the TCRdb table lists in-frame clones only, not all of them. This table holds around 130,000 clones, roughly 80% found once. V shed 2 bases and J 6 bases; nucleotides not matched to a gene: 4. Looked up from germline, CDR1 is MGHRA and CDR2 is YSYEKL. The CDR3 has 14 amino acids. Comments on this clone: The antigen is not known.

The receptor was derived from a woman aged 40 to 55 in good health and CMV-seronegative. This chain links TRBV4-1 with TRBJ2-7; 10 nucleotides align to TRBD1. Sequences were obtained from PBMCs. This chain's CDR3 is CASSQRTGGREQYF. CDR3 nucleotides: TGCGCCAGCAGCCAAAGGACAGGGGGACGCGAGCAGTACTTC.